The next 32 T cell receptor beta chains were all read from a single sample in a study of cytomegalovirus exposure and HLA in healthy donors. Primers: 60 Vbeta forward and 13 Jbeta reverse. TCRdb's table, derived via immunoSEQ multiplex PCR, lists solely in-frame clones and lacks some. Among under 200,000 clones listed, about 65% were seen once. Sequencing input: PBMCs. These receptors were collected from a woman in her twenties or thirties in good health and CMV-seronegative.

The chain has TRBV6-1 and TRBJ2-2; 7 bases are a match to TRBD2. Germline V gene sequence: CDR1 MNHNS, CDR2 SASEGT. CDR3 length equals 13 residues. Losses at the gene ends were 7 bases for V and 6 bases for J; bases not matched to a gene: 5. The CDR3 coding sequence is TGTGCCAGCACCTCTGGACTAGCCGGGGAGCTGTTTTTT. Translated: CASTSGLAGELFF.

The V and J genes are TRBV14 and TRBJ1-2, with D unresolved. Germline V gene data show CDR1 as SGHDN and CDR2 as FVKESK. This CDR3 comprises 15 residues. Trimming removed 0 bases at V and 4 bases at J, with 12 bases between. The CDR3 bases are TGTGCCAGCAGCCAAGATACTCGCACCCGCTATGGCTACACCTTC. Protein product: CASSQDTRTRYGYTF.

This chain uses TRBV29-1 with TRBJ1-6, with unresolved D. Trimming stripped 3 bases from V and 15 bases from J, with 12 bases between. Germline assignment: CDR1 SQVTM and CDR2 ANQGSEA. The CDR3 is made up of 11 amino acids. The CDR3 loop reads CSVEIGQGLHF. The CDR3 DNA reads as TGCAGCGTTGAGATTGGGCAAGGCCTCCACTTT.

V usage is TRBV30 and J usage is TRBJ1-2, with D perhaps matching TRBD1 (6 bases). The germline V and J ends were trimmed by 8 bases and 4 bases, with 17 bases remaining between them. CDR1 and CDR2 (germline): GTSNPN, SVGIG (reference sequence). This CDR3 is 13 amino acids long. CDR3 nucleotides: TGTGCCGCATATACAGGGAGATCCTATGGCTACACCTTC. Translated: CAAYTGRSYGYTF. Based on the CDR3 plus reference TRBV30 and TRBJ1-2, the full variable domain is SQTIHQWPATLVQPVGSPLSLECTVEGTSNPNLYWYRQAAGRGLQLLFYSVGIGQISSEVPQNLSASRPQDRQFILSSKKLLLSDSGFYLCAAYTGRSYGYTFGSGTRLTVV.

In this sample, this clone turned up once. This rearrangement joins TRBV7-2 to TRBJ2-1; 8 bases align to TRBD2. The CDR3 extends over 14 amino acids. CDR1 and CDR2 (germline): SGHTA, FQGNSA. After removal of 1 base from V and 9 bases from J, the junction contained 5 bases not matched to a gene. CDR3 bases: TGTGCCAGCAGCTTAGAACGGGAGGGAGGTGAGCAGTTCTTC. Amino acid sequence: CASSLEREGGEQFF.

This sequence joins TRBV20-1 and TRBJ2-3; no clear D. V was trimmed by 6 bases and J by 2 bases, leaving 3 bases between them. The length of the CDR3 is 10 residues. Germline CDR1 DFQATT, CDR2 SNEGSKA (reference sequence). Here the CDR3 reads CSAFTDTQYF. In nucleotides, the CDR3 is TGCAGTGCCTTCACAGATACGCAGTATTTT.

This clone was recorded a few times. The chain employs TRBV10-3 and TRBJ2-3, with a weak D call TRBD1 (5 bases). Looked up from germline, CDR1 is ENHRY and CDR2 is SYGVKD. The CDR3 loop spans 13 amino acids. Trimming shortened V by 7 bases and J by 2 bases, and 10 bases separated the two germline ends. CDR3 DNA sequence: TGTGCCATCACCCCACAGGACACAGATACGCAGTATTTT. Amino acids: CAITPQDTDTQYF.

This clone came up a few times. The chain uses TRBV9 and TRBJ2-2, with 7 bases aligning to TRBD2. Germline-derived CDR1 and CDR2 are SGDLS and YYNGEE. This CDR3 has 16 amino acids. V dropped 4 bases and J dropped 1; count of bases not matched to a gene: 7. CDR3 nucleotides: TGTGCCAGCAGCACCCTTGGGGGGGAGAACACCGGGGAGCTGTTTTTT. Translating gives CASSTLGGENTGELFF.

V is TRBV6-6 and J is TRBJ1-1; D not resolved. The CDR3 contains 13 residues. Germline CDR1 and CDR2: MNHNY and SVGAGI (reference sequence). The ends were cut back, 4 bases at V and 0 bases at J, with 6 bases in the middle. CDR3 sequence (DNA): TGTGCCAGCAGTTCAGACTTGAACACTGAAGCTTTCTTT. Translated: CASSSDLNTEAFF.

The sample holds a few counts of this clone. The V call is TRBV4-1, the J call TRBJ2-7; no definite D call. CDR1 and CDR2 from the germline V gene are MGHRA and YSYEKL. Trimming pared 4 bases from V and 0 bases from J, leaving 10 bases between. This CDR3 spans 14 amino acids. Written as DNA, the CDR3 is TGCGCCAGCAGCCGATCTGACACCTCCTACGAGCAGTACTTC. It specifies CASSRSDTSYEQYF.

This sequence joins TRBV18 and TRBJ1-2; TRBD1 aligns across 8 bases. This CDR3 is 15 amino acids long. Germline assignment: CDR1 KGHSH and CDR2 LQKENI. The trim removed 1 base at V and 7 bases at J, leaving 8 bases unmatched. In DNA, the CDR3 is TGTGCCAGCTCACCACGGCCCAGCCAGGGGGCTGGCTACACCTTC. Translating it yields CASSPRPSQGAGYTF. The complete variable domain, with remaining parts taken from reference TRBV18 and TRBJ1-2, reads NAGVMQNPRHLVRRRGQEARLRCSPMKGHSHVYWYRQLPEEGLKFMVYLQKENIIDESGMPKERFSAEFPKEGPSILRIQQVVRGDSAAYFCASSPRPSQGAGYTFGSGTRLTVV.

This clone was found a few times. The chain combines TRBV5-1 with TRBJ2-1; 13 nucleotides line up with TRBD2. CDR1 is SGHRS and CDR2 is YFSETQ in the germline V gene. V gave up 3 bases and J gave up 9 bases; unmatched junction bases: 6. CDR3 length equals 15 residues. CDR3 DNA sequence: TGCGCCAGCAGCTACGGACTAGCGGGGGTAGGTGAGCAGTTCTTC. Translation gives CASSYGLAGVGEQFF.

The V call is TRBV28, the J call TRBJ2-1; tentative D call: TRBD2 (5 bases). V was clipped by 3 bases and J by 0 bases, with 9 bases between them. Germline CDR1 is MDHEN and CDR2 is SYDVKM. This CDR3 is built from 15 residues. The chain's CDR3 is CASSLYGISYNEQFF. The CDR3 DNA sequence: TGTGCCAGCAGTTTGTACGGGATCTCCTACAATGAGCAGTTCTTC.

The chain has TRBV6-6 and TRBJ1-4; perhaps TRBD1 as D (5 bases). Trimming stripped 0 bases from V and 6 bases from J, with 8 bases between. Per germline, CDR1 MNHNY and CDR2 SVGAGI (reference sequence). There are 14 residues in the CDR3. The CDR3 loop is CASSYSGADEKLFF. CDR3 DNA: TGTGCCAGCAGTTACTCAGGGGCAGATGAAAAACTGTTTTTT.

The V and J genes are TRBV7-2 and TRBJ2-7; D call uncertain. V was pared by 1 base and J by 2 bases, with 3 bases between. The CDR3 spans 12 residues. Germline CDR1 and CDR2: SGHTA and FQGNSA. The CDR3 is CASSLGAYEQYF. The DNA for the CDR3 is TGTGCCAGCAGCTTAGGAGCCTACGAGCAGTACTTC.

The rearrangement uses TRBV28 and TRBJ2-7, with a tentative D call TRBD2 (8 bases). The CDR3 spans 16 residues. Trimming removed 6 bases at V and 6 bases at J, with 24 bases between. Germline V gives CDR1 MDHEN, CDR2 SYDVKM. CDR3 protein: CASSFGGVRQGGEQYF. CDR3 nucleotide sequence: TGTGCCAGCAGCTTCGGGGGGGTAAGACAGGGTGGCGAGCAGTACTTC.

The J gene is TRBJ2-3, the V gene TRBV14, with D unclear. Germline V gives CDR1 SGHDN, CDR2 FVKESK. This CDR3 region has 12 residues. The V end lost 3 bases, the J end lost 2 bases, and 3 bases lay between the germline ends. CDR3 sequence: CASSHYTDTQYF. The CDR3 DNA follows: TGTGCCAGCAGCCATTACACAGATACGCAGTATTTT.

J is TRBJ1-5 and V is TRBV7-9; TRBD1 matches 8 bases. This CDR3 has 14 amino acids. Germline CDR1 is SEHNR and CDR2 is FQNEAQ (reference sequence). The junction had 9 bases not matched to a gene; V was cut back by 7 bases and J by 7 bases. CDR3 in amino acids: CASTSGGARQPQHF. CDR3 DNA: TGTGCCAGCACCTCAGGGGGCGCGAGGCAGCCCCAGCATTTT.

The CDR3 DNA reads as TGCAGCGGACGACGAGGCTCGGGTGAAAAACTGTTTTTT. Its protein product is CSGRRGSGEKLFF. The V gene is TRBV29-1, the J gene TRBJ1-4; D is unclear. CDR3 length equals 13 residues. Per germline, CDR1 SQVTM and CDR2 ANQGSEA. V was clipped by 7 bases and J by 7 bases, with 16 bases between them.

This clone was counted once. CDR3 bases: TGTGCCAGCAGTCGTCTAGCAGATACGCAGTATTTT. Translation gives CASSRLADTQYF. The J gene is TRBJ2-3, the V gene TRBV27; no clear D gene. The germline gives CDR1 MNHEY, CDR2 SMNVEV (reference sequence). The CDR3 loop spans 12 amino acids. The V end lost 5 bases, the J end lost 4 bases, and 7 bases lay between the germline ends.

This rearrangement joins TRBV6-1 to TRBJ2-7, with D unresolved. The CDR3 spans 12 residues. Germline loops: CDR1 MNHNS, CDR2 SASEGT. Trimming shortened V by 2 bases and J by 6 bases, and 8 bases separated the two germline ends. In DNA form, the CDR3 reads TGTGCCAGCAGTGAATTAGAGAGCGAGCAGTACTTC. It yields the protein CASSELESEQYF.

V gene TRBV30 combines with J gene TRBJ1-3; D not certain. The CDR3 is 13 amino acids. In germline, CDR1 is GTSNPN, CDR2 SVGIG (reference sequence). Trimming cost V 3 bases and J 0 bases, with 6 bases left between them. The CDR3 loop reads CAWSPYSGNTIYF. The DNA for the CDR3 is TGTGCCTGGAGCCCTTACTCTGGAAACACCATATATTTT.

The chain carries TRBV28 and TRBJ2-7; D is perhaps TRBD2 (5 bases). The CDR3 is 18 amino acids. Germline CDR1 and CDR2: MDHEN and SYDVKM. V lost 0 bases, J lost 0 bases, and 18 bases lay in between. The CDR3 here is CASSLWAGGSPSSYEQYF. The CDR3, as DNA: TGTGCCAGCAGTTTATGGGCCGGTGGGAGCCCAAGCTCCTACGAGCAGTACTTC.

This chain's CDR3 is CASSDSSRNEQFF. In DNA form, the CDR3 reads TGTGCCAGCAGTGACTCGTCTAGGAACGAGCAGTTCTTC. V and J are TRBV6-4 and TRBJ2-1, with D uncertain. V lost 0 bases and J 10 bases, leaving 10 bases between the germline ends. This CDR3 is built from 13 residues. Per germline, CDR1 MRHNA and CDR2 SNTAGT.

This clone has just a few counts. The chain's CDR3 is CASSYIRGQGNIQYF. The CDR3 DNA reads as TGTGCCAGCAGCTATATCAGGGGGCAAGGAAACATTCAGTACTTC. The chain has TRBV11-1 and TRBJ2-4; TRBD1 agrees at 8 bases. The V and J ends lost 4 bases and 6 bases, in that order; junction bases with no gene match: 8. Germline assignment: CDR1 SGHAT and CDR2 FQDESV (reference sequence). CDR3 length: 15 amino acids.

The chain combines TRBV2 with TRBJ2-5; D is unclear. In germline, CDR1 is SNHLY, CDR2 FYNNEI. The CDR3 is made up of 13 amino acids. V lost 4 bases, J lost 5 bases, and 11 bases lay in between. The CDR3 here is CASSVESLETQYF. Written as DNA, the CDR3 is TGTGCCAGCAGTGTAGAATCATTGGAGACCCAGTACTTC.

This clone showed up just a few times. V usage is TRBV7-3 and J usage is TRBJ2-5, with 7 bases matching TRBD2. This CDR3 spans 13 amino acids. Germline values: CDR1 SGHTA, CDR2 FQGTGA. With 5 bases clipped from V and 2 bases from J, the junction kept 2 bases outside the gene matches. The CDR3 spells CASSEGLQETQYF. The DNA of the CDR3 is TGTGCCAGCAGCGAGGGACTACAAGAGACCCAGTACTTC.

This sequence joins TRBV4-3 and TRBJ1-2; 7 bases fit TRBD1. Germline assignment: CDR1 LGHNA and CDR2 YSLEER. V gave up 1 base and J gave up 3 bases; unmatched junction bases: 8. The CDR3 is made up of 16 amino acids. In DNA form, the CDR3 reads TGCGCCAGCAGCCAAGGCCTGCAGGGGGAAGACTATGGCTACACCTTC. Translation gives CASSQGLQGEDYGYTF.

This clone turned up a few times. The rearrangement joins TRBV23-1 to TRBJ1-1; D call uncertain. TRBV23-1 belongs to the ORF category, with a function that is uncertain. The V and J ends lost 0 bases and 6 bases respectively, with 17 bases between them. The CDR3 runs 16 residues. The CDR3 DNA follows: TGCGCCAGCAGTCAATCCTCCCGGGTCCCCTGCGCTGAAGCTTTCTTT. Amino acids: CASSQSSRVPCAEAFF.

The rearrangement joins TRBV13 to TRBJ2-7; 7 bases line up with TRBD2. Germline lookup yields CDR1 PRHDT and CDR2 FYEKMQ (reference sequence). J was trimmed by 4 bases and V by 5 bases; bases with no gene match: 11. The CDR3 has 15 amino acids. CDR3 coding DNA: TGTGCCAGCAGCCCTGGGCGGGAGTGGGGGTACGAGCAGTACTTC. This gives the protein CASSPGREWGYEQYF.

V and J are TRBV5-1 and TRBJ1-2; a weak D match, TRBD1 (6 bases). Germline V gene lookup returns CDR1 SGHRS and CDR2 YFSETQ. The V gene lost 0 bases and the J gene lost 4 bases, with 10 bases spanning the gap. CDR3 size: 14 residues. CDR3 in DNA: TGCGCCAGCAGCTTGGAGACAGGCGTCTATGGCTACACCTTC. Its protein product is CASSLETGVYGYTF.

The chain is built from TRBV6-5 and TRBJ1-2; D gene uncertain. This CDR3 comprises 14 residues. The germline V and J ends were trimmed by 7 bases and 4 bases, with 16 bases remaining between them. Germline values: CDR1 MNHEY, CDR2 SVGAGI. For the CDR3, the DNA is TGTGCCAGCACCAAGGACCGACTAGGCTATGGCTACACCTTC. Protein product: CASTKDRLGYGYTF.